This T cell receptor (beta chain) was captured in a study of blood T cell repertoires in COVID-19. On the study more broadly: COVID-19 samples, acute and convalescent, were from the United States, Italy and Spain. Nucleic acid was either cDNA or gDNA, and it came from T cells, B-cell-depleted T cells, or PBMCs.

Germline CDR1 and CDR2: SGHDT and YYEEEE. Trimming at V came to 3 bases and at J to 5 bases, leaving 2 bases not matched to a gene. The CDR3 is made up of 14 amino acids. Seattle cases were enrolled at active infection and followed longitudinally. In the original processing: Using reference gene primer amplification, nucleated cell counts were estimated. Clones were read by immunoSEQ multiplex PCR, and TCRdb kept only the in-frame ones, dropping some. V and J calls and clone size are those listed in that table; D and trimming were worked out from the DNA. The table shows 150,000 to 200,000 clones, with 83% occurring only once.

This clonotype was sampled from a woman aged 70 to 79 with COVID-19, enrolled during active disease. This sequence joins TRBV5-6 and TRBJ1-4; TRBD1 aligns across 9 bases. Sequencing was carried out using peripheral blood. CDR3 sequence reads: CASSYGQGNEKLFF. Here the CDR3 DNA reads TGTGCCAGCAGCTACGGACAGGGGAATGAAAAACTGTTTTTT.